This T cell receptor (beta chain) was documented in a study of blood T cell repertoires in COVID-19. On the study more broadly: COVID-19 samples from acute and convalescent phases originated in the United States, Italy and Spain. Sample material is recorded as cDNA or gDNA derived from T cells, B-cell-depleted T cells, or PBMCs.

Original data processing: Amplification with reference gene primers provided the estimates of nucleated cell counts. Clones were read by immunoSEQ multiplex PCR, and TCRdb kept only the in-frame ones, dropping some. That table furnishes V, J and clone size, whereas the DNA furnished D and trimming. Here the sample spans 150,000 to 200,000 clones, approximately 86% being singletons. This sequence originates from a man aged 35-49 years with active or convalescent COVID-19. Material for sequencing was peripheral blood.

The CDR3, as DNA: TGTGCAAGTCGCCCCATGGGGGGGTCTGAGGACACCATATATTTT. The encoded protein is CASRPMGGSEDTIYF. The chain recombines TRBV12-2 with TRBJ1-3. TRBV12-2 is noted as a pseudogene. There are 15 residues in the CDR3.